The clone carrying this T cell receptor beta chain appeared a few times. Its antigen is undetermined. The data belong to a study of beta chain features in type 1 diabetes. As for the study in general: All samples together contributed 100 million to 120 million sorted cells for examination. Study observations and caveats: There were fewer insertions and more deletions at the VDJ junctions of type 1 diabetes patients. TCRB CDR3s from Type 1 diabetes patients were moderately but significantly shorter in all four CD4+ subsets.

V lost 2 bases and J 1 base, leaving 8 bases between the germline ends. CDR1 MNHEY and CDR2 SMNVEV come from the germline V gene (reference sequence). The CDR3 spans 14 residues. TCRB transcripts that were expressed got sequenced, as all of the isolated RNA had been reverse transcribed. Repertoires were generated with immunoSEQ multiplex PCR, while TCRdb's copy carries only in-frame clones and drops some. Altogether some 350,000 clones are present, approximately 13% being singletons, with the ten largest covering roughly 0.015%. The sample comprised naive CD4+ T cells from blood. The TCR originated in a woman younger than 30 with type 1 diabetes. The V gene is TRBV27, the J gene TRBJ1-1; D gene ambiguous. CDR3 DNA: TGTGCCAGCAGTTTACGGGGTTCGAACACTGAAGCTTTCTTT. Translation: CASSLRGSNTEAFF.